This is a list of T cell receptor beta chains from one sample in a study of blood T cell repertoires in COVID-19. The table came from immunoSEQ multiplex PCR; TCRdb's copy has only in-frame clones and leaves some out. In the table there are approximately 200,000 clones, roughly nine tenths of which are singletons. Sequenced sample: PBMCs or T cells enriched from blood (not recorded which). These TCRs come from a woman aged 18-29 years in a cohort exposed to, infected with or recovered from COVID-19 (not recorded which). CDR3s include the opening cysteine and the closing phenylalanine or tryptophan. Each record gives: V gene, D gene, J gene, clone size, CDR3 DNA, CDR3 protein. D genes are given only for firm matches. The size entry is marked missing in some rows and otherwise reads once, few, many or a size class.

v_gene: TRBV5-4; d_gene: TRBD1; j_gene: TRBJ1-2; abundance: -; CDR3nt: TGTGCCAGCAGCTGGGACAGGAGCATGTATGGCTACACCTTC; CDR3aa: CASSWDRSMYGYTF
v_gene: TRBV13; d_gene: -; j_gene: TRBJ1-2; abundance: -; CDR3nt: TGTGCCAGCCCCGGGTTAAGGAGAGGGAAGGACTATGGCTACACCTTC; CDR3aa: CASPGLRRGKDYGYTF
v_gene: TRBV7-2; d_gene: -; j_gene: TRBJ2-5; abundance: -; CDR3nt: TGTGCCAGCAGCTACCGGTGGTCAGAGACCCAGTACTTC; CDR3aa: CASSYRWSETQYF
v_gene: TRBV5-6; d_gene: TRBD1; j_gene: TRBJ1-4; abundance: -; CDR3nt: TGTGCCAGCAGCGCCCGGGACAGGGGAGAAAAACTGTTTTTT; CDR3aa: CASSARDRGEKLFF
v_gene: TRBV5-8; d_gene: -; j_gene: TRBJ2-7; abundance: -; CDR3nt: TGTGCCAGCAGGGGGCCCGATTTATACGAGCAGTACTTC; CDR3aa: CASRGPDLYEQYF
v_gene: TRBV21-1; d_gene: -; j_gene: TRBJ1-4; abundance: -; CDR3nt: TGTGCCAGCAGCAAAGCGGCGGAGAACGGTGAAAAACTGTTTTTT; CDR3aa: CASSKAAENGEKLFF
v_gene: TRBV27; d_gene: -; j_gene: TRBJ2-1; abundance: -; CDR3nt: TGTGCCAGCAGTTTGCGGGGGCCATCCTACAATGAGCAGTTCTTC; CDR3aa: CASSLRGPSYNEQFF
v_gene: TRBV5-6; d_gene: TRBD1; j_gene: TRBJ1-1; abundance: -; CDR3nt: TGTGCCAGCAGCTTGGTGGACAGGGTGGGAACTGAAGCTTTCTTT; CDR3aa: CASSLVDRVGTEAFF
v_gene: TRBV19; d_gene: -; j_gene: TRBJ2-5; abundance: few; CDR3nt: TGTGCCAGTAGTATTGGAACGGGAGAGACCCAGTACTTC; CDR3aa: CASSIGTGETQYF
v_gene: TRBV24-1; d_gene: TRBD1; j_gene: TRBJ2-7; abundance: -; CDR3nt: TGTGCCACCAGCAGGACAGGGGCCATCTACGAGCAGTACTTC; CDR3aa: CATSRTGAIYEQYF
v_gene: TRBV5-1; d_gene: -; j_gene: TRBJ1-1; abundance: -; CDR3nt: TGCGCCAGCAGTGTCCGGTCGAACACTGAAGCTTTCTTT; CDR3aa: CASSVRSNTEAFF
v_gene: TRBV18; d_gene: -; j_gene: TRBJ1-1; abundance: -; CDR3nt: TGTGCCAGCTCACTCTCGACCCCGGCCACAGGGCCAAACGCTTTCTTT; CDR3aa: CASSLSTPATGPNAFF
v_gene: TRBV3-1/TRBV3-2; d_gene: TRBD2; j_gene: TRBJ2-5; abundance: -; CDR3nt: TGTGCCAGCAGCGCCCCGGGACTAGCGCAAGAGACCCAGTACTTC; CDR3aa: CASSAPGLAQETQYF
v_gene: TRBV11-2; d_gene: TRBD2; j_gene: TRBJ2-1; abundance: -; CDR3nt: TGTGCCAGCAGCCCAACTAGCGGGGGCATAAATGAGCAGTTCTTC; CDR3aa: CASSPTSGGINEQFF
v_gene: TRBV5-4; d_gene: -; j_gene: TRBJ1-5; abundance: -; CDR3nt: TGTGCCAGCAGCTTGCCAGGAAGGAATCAGCCCCAGCATTTT; CDR3aa: CASSLPGRNQPQHF
v_gene: TRBV28; d_gene: TRBD1; j_gene: TRBJ2-1; abundance: -; CDR3nt: TGTGCCAGCAGTTTGGTAGGACAGGAAGACAATGAGCAGTTCTTC; CDR3aa: CASSLVGQEDNEQFF
v_gene: TRBV6-5; d_gene: -; j_gene: TRBJ1-5; abundance: -; CDR3nt: TGTGCCAGCAGTTACTCCAGGGTTTATCAGCCCCAGCATTTT; CDR3aa: CASSYSRVYQPQHF
v_gene: TRBV5-4; d_gene: -; j_gene: TRBJ1-3; abundance: -; CDR3nt: TGTGCCACCTCAGCGTACCACTCTGGAAACACCATATATTTT; CDR3aa: CATSAYHSGNTIYF
v_gene: TRBV19; d_gene: -; j_gene: TRBJ1-5; abundance: -; CDR3nt: TGTGCCAGTAGCAGTCCCCACAGGTCCCTCAATCAGCCCCAGCATTTT; CDR3aa: CASSSPHRSLNQPQHF
v_gene: TRBV10-3; d_gene: -; j_gene: TRBJ2-1; abundance: -; CDR3nt: TGTGCCATCAGTGAGGAGTCGAGCGTCAGTGAGCAGTTCTTC; CDR3aa: CAISEESSVSEQFF
v_gene: TRBV6-1; d_gene: TRBD2; j_gene: TRBJ2-3; abundance: -; CDR3nt: TGTGCCAGCAGTGGTCCCGCCCGGGGGGGCGTCGATACGCAGTATTTT; CDR3aa: CASSGPARGGVDTQYF
v_gene: TRBV5-4; d_gene: -; j_gene: TRBJ1-4; abundance: -; CDR3nt: TGTGCCAGCAGCCGGGAGGCAACTAATGAAAAACTGTTTTTT; CDR3aa: CASSREATNEKLFF
v_gene: TRBV3-1/TRBV3-2; d_gene: -; j_gene: TRBJ2-7; abundance: -; CDR3nt: TGTGCCAGCAGCCTCTCAGTCTCCTACGAGCAGTACTTC; CDR3aa: CASSLSVSYEQYF
v_gene: TRBV2; d_gene: -; j_gene: TRBJ2-7; abundance: -; CDR3nt: TGTGCCAGCAGGACACGTCGGAACGAGCAGTACTTC; CDR3aa: CASRTRRNEQYF
v_gene: TRBV5-1; d_gene: -; j_gene: TRBJ1-2; abundance: -; CDR3nt: TGCGCCAGCAGCTTGGGGCTGGGCCTTGGCTACACCTTC; CDR3aa: CASSLGLGLGYTF
v_gene: TRBV13; d_gene: TRBD2; j_gene: TRBJ2-1; abundance: once; CDR3nt: TGTGCCAGCACCAAAAGGGGCGGGAGCCCTTACAATGAGCAGTTCTTC; CDR3aa: CASTKRGGSPYNEQFF
v_gene: TRBV19; d_gene: -; j_gene: TRBJ1-1; abundance: -; CDR3nt: TGTGCCAGTAGCACGGACAGTTCGAACACTGAAGCTTTCTTT; CDR3aa: CASSTDSSNTEAFF
v_gene: TRBV29-1; d_gene: TRBD1; j_gene: TRBJ2-5; abundance: -; CDR3nt: TGCAGCGTAGGGACAGGGCTACAAGAGACCCAGTACTTC; CDR3aa: CSVGTGLQETQYF
v_gene: TRBV21-1; d_gene: -; j_gene: TRBJ1-3; abundance: -; CDR3nt: TGTGCCAGCAGCAAAATAATTACAGGGGAAAAGAACACCATATATTTT; CDR3aa: CASSKIITGEKNTIYF
v_gene: TRBV5-4; d_gene: TRBD2; j_gene: TRBJ2-4; abundance: -; CDR3nt: TGTGCCAGCAGCCCCTGGACTAGCGGGATCCGAAACATTCAGTACTTC; CDR3aa: CASSPWTSGIRNIQYF
v_gene: TRBV6-6; d_gene: -; j_gene: TRBJ1-1; abundance: -; CDR3nt: TGTGCCAGCAGCTTAGGGGTTCGACGGAATGAAGCTTTCTTT; CDR3aa: CASSLGVRRNEAFF
v_gene: TRBV19; d_gene: -; j_gene: TRBJ2-7; abundance: -; CDR3nt: TGTGCCAGTAGTCTGCGAAACTCCTACGAGCAGTACTTC; CDR3aa: CASSLRNSYEQYF
v_gene: TRBV7-6; d_gene: TRBD1; j_gene: TRBJ1-2; abundance: -; CDR3nt: TGTGCCAGCAGTCCTGACAGGGCCGATGGCTACACCTTC; CDR3aa: CASSPDRADGYTF
v_gene: TRBV28; d_gene: -; j_gene: TRBJ1-2; abundance: -; CDR3nt: TGTGCCAGCACCGACAGGTCCTATGGCTACACCTTC; CDR3aa: CASTDRSYGYTF
v_gene: TRBV11-3; d_gene: -; j_gene: TRBJ1-5; abundance: -; CDR3nt: TGTGCCAGTTACAGGGTTGGCCCACCGAATCAGCCCCAGCATTTT; CDR3aa: CASYRVGPPNQPQHF
v_gene: TRBV6-5; d_gene: -; j_gene: TRBJ2-3; abundance: few; CDR3nt: TGTGCCAGCAGTTTGACCGGGACTTCAGGAGATACGCAGTATTTT; CDR3aa: CASSLTGTSGDTQYF